The 17 T cell receptor beta chains in this list originate from one sample, sequenced in a study of blood T cell repertoires in COVID-19. Method: immunoSEQ multiplex PCR; TCRdb's copy keeps in-frame clones and lacks some. This sample has 200,000 to 250,000 clones, with 80% to 90% found just once. Sequencing was carried out using PBMCs or T cells enriched from blood (not recorded which). Receptors were obtained from a woman in her 50s in a cohort exposed to, infected with or recovered from COVID-19 (not recorded which).

The gene calls are TRBV11-1 and TRBJ2-7; D uncertain. Germline V gene sequence: CDR1 SGHAT, CDR2 FQDESV (reference sequence). The CDR3 totals 11 residues. V was cut by 5 bases and J by 6 bases, with 8 bases left in between. The CDR3 sequence is CASSPSVEQYF. DNA of the CDR3: TGTGCCAGCAGCCCCTCCGTCGAGCAGTACTTC.

Here the CDR3 DNA reads TGTGCCTGGAGTAGCGGGAACACCATATATTTT. As protein: CAWSSGNTIYF. V and J are TRBV30 and TRBJ1-3; no clear D. Germline values: CDR1 GTSNPN, CDR2 SVGIG (reference sequence). V was clipped by 2 bases and J by 7 bases, with 6 bases between them. The CDR3 spans 11 residues.

The chain has TRBV12-3 or TRBV12-4 and TRBJ1-1; D may be TRBD1 (6 bases). The V end lost 4 bases, the J end lost 11 bases, and 17 bases lay between the germline ends. CDR3 length: 13 residues. CDR3 region: CASSSGTTRWAFF. For the CDR3, the DNA is TGTGCCAGCAGTTCCGGGACAACTCGTTGGGCTTTCTTT.

This rearrangement joins TRBV7-3 to TRBJ2-7; tentatively, D is TRBD1 (7 bases). Deletions cut 5 bases from V and 3 bases from J, with 14 bases between. Germline loops: CDR1 SGHTA, CDR2 FQGTGA. The length of the CDR3 is 14 residues. CDR3 sequence: CASSLAGQSYEQYF. The CDR3 nucleotides read TGTGCCAGCAGCCTTGCGGGACAGAGCTACGAGCAGTACTTC.

This clone has just a few counts. This rearrangement joins TRBV2 to TRBJ1-4, with D maybe TRBD1 (5 bases). Per the germline V gene, CDR1 is SNHLY and CDR2 is FYNNEI. Trimming cost V 4 bases and J 4 bases, with 16 bases left between them. CDR3 size: 16 residues. The CDR3 protein is CASSGGRTAVNEKLFF. CDR3 coding DNA: TGTGCCAGCAGTGGGGGCAGGACGGCCGTTAATGAAAAACTGTTTTTT.

This rearrangement joins TRBV3-1 (or the pseudogene TRBV3-2) to TRBJ1-1, with a tentative D call TRBD1 (5 bases). This CDR3 is 16 amino acids long. Germline V gene data show CDR1 as LGHDT and CDR2 as YNNKEL (reference sequence). V lost 0 bases to trimming and J lost 6 bases, with 17 bases between them. CDR3 amino acids: CASSQDRVYASSEAFF. In DNA form, the CDR3 reads TGTGCCAGCAGCCAAGACAGGGTGTACGCGTCCTCTGAAGCTTTCTTT.

V and J are TRBV18 and TRBJ1-1; a possible D gene is TRBD1 (6 bases). Trimming removed 3 bases from V and 1 base from J, with 9 bases in between. The CDR3 loop spans 14 amino acids. Germline values: CDR1 KGHSH, CDR2 LQKENI. The CDR3 region has the DNA TGTGCCAGCTCACCCGGACAGCCGAACACTGAAGCTTTCTTT. It specifies CASSPGQPNTEAFF.

The J gene is TRBJ2-1, the V gene TRBV5-1, with TRBD1 matching 8 bases. The CDR3 is 16 amino acids. The V segment lost 0 bases and the J segment 7 bases; nucleotides outside the gene matches: 9. Germline CDR1 is SGHRS and CDR2 is YFSETQ. The CDR3 is CASSLGDRSQKNEQFF. CDR3 sequence (DNA): TGCGCCAGCAGCTTGGGGGACAGGTCGCAAAAAAATGAGCAGTTCTTC. The full variable domain, in which reference TRBV5-1 and TRBJ2-1 provide the parts outside the CDR3, is KAGVTQTPRYLIKTRGQQVTLSCSPISGHRSVSWYQQTPGQGLQFLFEYFSETQRNKGNFPGRFSGRQFSNSRSEMNVSTLELGDSALYLCASSLGDRSQKNEQFFGPGTRLTVL.

The V call is TRBV28, the J call TRBJ1-5, with a weak D call TRBD1 (5 bases). The CDR3 has 15 amino acids. Trimming pared 5 bases from V and 0 bases from J, leaving 11 bases between. Germline CDR1 MDHEN, CDR2 SYDVKM. CDR3 sequence: CASSPRTFSNQPQHF. DNA of the CDR3: TGTGCCAGCAGTCCCCGGACATTTAGCAATCAGCCCCAGCATTTT.

V is TRBV11-1 and J is TRBJ2-3; 9 nucleotides agree with TRBD2. Germline CDR1 is SGHAT and CDR2 is FQDESV (reference sequence). CDR3 length equals 15 residues. V shed 6 bases and J 2 bases; nucleotides not matched to a gene: 6. The DNA of the CDR3 is TGTGCCAGCAGTCGTACTAGCGGGTACACAGATACGCAGTATTTT. Its translation: CASSRTSGYTDTQYF.

This clone showed up just once. The genes are TRBV7-9 and TRBJ1-2, with 11 positions matching TRBD1. J gave up 7 bases and V 4 bases, and 11 bases lay outside the gene matches. Germline V gene data show CDR1 as SEHNR and CDR2 as FQNEAQ (reference sequence). The CDR3 length is 16 residues. The CDR3 sequence: CASSYGQGARISGYTF. In DNA form, the CDR3 reads TGTGCCAGCAGCTACGGACAGGGGGCGCGGATAAGTGGCTACACCTTC. The variable domain in full, with the rest retrieved from reference TRBV7-9 and TRBJ1-2, is DTGVSQNPRHKITKRGQNVTFRCDPISEHNRLYWYRQTLGQGPEFLTYFQNEAQLEKSRLLSDRFSAERPKGSFSTLEIQRTEQGDSAMYLCASSYGQGARISGYTFGSGTRLTVV.

This clone was observed a single time. The V call is TRBV29-1, the J call TRBJ1-2; tentative D call: TRBD1 (6 bases). The V and J ends lost 3 bases and 0 bases respectively, with 14 bases between them. CDR3 length: 15 amino acids. Germline V CDR1 and CDR2: SQVTM, ANQGSEA. CDR3 sequence (DNA): TGCAGCGTTGATGATCGGAGGACAGCTAACTATGGCTACACCTTC. Encoded protein: CSVDDRRTANYGYTF.

This sequence joins TRBV5-1 and TRBJ2-5, with 8 positions matching TRBD2. Per germline, CDR1 SGHRS and CDR2 YFSETQ. This CDR3 spans 15 amino acids. V shed 7 bases and J 2 bases; nucleotides not matched to a gene: 10. The CDR3 DNA reads as TGCGCCAGCGCCACTACAAGCGGGGGACAAGAGACCCAGTACTTC. This sequence encodes CASATTSGGQETQYF. Variable domain in full (rest from reference TRBV5-1 and TRBJ2-5): KAGVTQTPRYLIKTRGQQVTLSCSPISGHRSVSWYQQTPGQGLQFLFEYFSETQRNKGNFPGRFSGRQFSNSRSEMNVSTLELGDSALYLCASATTSGGQETQYFGPGTRLLVL.

The rearrangement links TRBV6-4 to TRBJ1-2, with D possibly TRBD1 on 5 matching bases. This CDR3 is built from 12 residues. The V end lost 6 bases, the J end lost 7 bases, and 12 bases lay between the germline ends. Germline CDR1 and CDR2: MRHNA and SNTAGT. The CDR3 spells CASRGPQSGYTF. The CDR3 nucleotides read TGTGCCAGCAGGGGGCCCCAGTCTGGCTACACCTTC.

The rearrangement links TRBV5-6 to TRBJ2-3, with D hard to call. The CDR3 sequence is 12 residues long. Germline V gives CDR1 SGHDT, CDR2 YYEEEE. Trimming removed 3 bases at V and 2 bases at J, with 4 bases between. CDR3 sequence: CASSYFTDTQYF. The CDR3 DNA reads as TGTGCCAGCAGCTACTTCACAGATACGCAGTATTTT.

The chain has TRBV24-1 and TRBJ2-5; tentative D call: TRBD2 (6 bases). Trimming removed 4 bases at V and 5 bases at J, with 10 bases between. Germline CDR1 is KGHDR and CDR2 is SFDVKD. This CDR3 is 13 amino acids long. In DNA, the CDR3 is TGTGCCACCAGTGACCCCGCGGGGGAGACCCAGTACTTC. Its translation is CATSDPAGETQYF.

The V gene is TRBV3-1 (or the pseudogene TRBV3-2), the J gene TRBJ1-2; 12 bases fit TRBD1. CDR3 size: 15 residues. J was trimmed by 8 bases and V by 1 base; bases with no gene match: 5. The germline gives CDR1 LGHDT, CDR2 YNNKEL (reference sequence). As DNA, the CDR3 is TGTGCCAGCAGCCAAGGGGACAGGGGGCTAGGAGGCTACACCTTC. Its protein product is CASSQGDRGLGGYTF.